Each of the 27 T cell receptor beta chains below was sequenced from the same sample in a study of shared clonotypes between healthy human individuals. Assay used: immunoSEQ multiplex PCR; TCRdb lists only in-frame clones, some missing. This sample has approximately 350,000 clones; roughly 96% occur once, and the top ten carry 0.32%. Sequences were obtained from memory CD8+ T cells sorted from blood. The subset denotes: CD45RO+ cells pooled with CCR7-negative TemRA cells. Receptors originate from a man aged 30 to 39 in good health.

The gene calls are TRBV7-9 and TRBJ1-1, with D uncertain. Germline CDR1 and CDR2: SEHNR and FQNEAQ (reference sequence). V lost 0 bases and J 4 bases, leaving 24 bases between the germline ends. This CDR3 has 19 amino acids. The DNA of the CDR3 is TGTGCCAGCAGCTTAGCCTCTTGGCGGGCCGGAGAAGTAAGCACTGAAGCTTTCTTT. Translated, it gives CASSLASWRAGEVSTEAFF.

The rearrangement links TRBV6-1 to TRBJ1-1; D remains ambiguous. From germline, CDR1 is MNHNS and CDR2 SASEGT. The CDR3 totals 13 residues. Trimming cost V 4 bases and J 2 bases, with 8 bases left between them. In DNA, the CDR3 is TGTGCCAGCAGTGTACGACAAAACACTGAAGCTTTCTTT. Translated, it gives CASSVRQNTEAFF.

About this clone itself: The identical CDR3 is also encoded by other nucleotide sequences in the sample. V and J are TRBV28 and TRBJ2-5; D is undetermined. The CDR3 spans 11 residues. CDR1 and CDR2 (germline): MDHEN, SYDVKM. V was trimmed by 3 bases and J by 5 bases, leaving 4 bases between them. Here the CDR3 DNA reads TGTGCCAGCAGTTTGGGGGAGACCCAGTACTTC. Its protein product is CASSLGETQYF.

The chain uses TRBV7-9 and TRBJ1-5, with TRBD1 matching 9 bases. Germline CDR1 is SEHNR and CDR2 is FQNEAQ (reference sequence). The V and J ends lost 5 bases and 6 bases, in that order; junction bases with no gene match: 5. The length of the CDR3 is 14 residues. The CDR3 DNA reads as TGTGCCAGCAGCCCCGGGACAGGGCGTCAGCCCCAGCATTTT. Its protein product is CASSPGTGRQPQHF.

This clone was picked up one time. Relative to the germline gene, one junction end is altered; a read error may explain this. The V gene is TRBV27, the J gene TRBJ2-7; no clear D. The CDR3 has 11 residues. Germline CDR1 and CDR2: MNHEY and SMNVEV (reference sequence). DNA for the CDR3: TGTGCCAGCAGTATATCCTACGAGCAGTACTTC. Its protein is CASSISYEQYF.

Here the CDR3 reads CASSAWTGESVTQYF. The CDR3 coding sequence is TGTGCCAGTAGTGCATGGACAGGGGAGAGTGTGACCCAGTACTTC. The chain is built from TRBV19 and TRBJ2-5; 9 nucleotides line up with TRBD1. Losses at the gene ends were 5 bases for V and 7 bases for J; bases not matched to a gene: 11. Per germline, CDR1 LNHDA and CDR2 SQIVND (reference sequence). The CDR3 spans 15 residues.

The chain has TRBV5-4 and TRBJ2-3, with 9 positions matching TRBD2. This CDR3 is 14 amino acids long. Germline loops: CDR1 SGHNT, CDR2 YYREEE (reference sequence). V dropped 4 bases and J dropped 2; count of bases not matched to a gene: 2. The CDR3 DNA reads as TGTGCCAGCAGCGGGACTAGCATCACAGATACGCAGTATTTT. Its translation: CASSGTSITDTQYF.

J is TRBJ2-7 and V is TRBV7-9, with 9 bases lining up with TRBD2. This CDR3 contains 16 residues. The junction had 10 bases not matched to a gene; V was cut back by 5 bases and J by 2 bases. Germline CDR1 reads SEHNR; CDR2 reads FQNEAQ (reference sequence). In DNA form, the CDR3 reads TGTGCCAGCAGCCCCAGACTAGCGGCCCCGGCCTACGAGCAGTACTTC. Protein sequence: CASSPRLAAPAYEQYF. Together with reference TRBV7-9 and TRBJ2-7, the CDR3 gives the full variable domain: DTGVSQNPRHKITKRGQNVTFRCDPISEHNRLYWYRQTLGQGPEFLTYFQNEAQLEKSRLLSDRFSAERPKGSFSTLEIQRTEQGDSAMYLCASSPRLAAPAYEQYFGPGTRLTVT.

The V and J genes are TRBV4-1 and TRBJ2-3; TRBD2 agrees at 11 bases. Germline V lookup: CDR1 MGHRA, CDR2 YSYEKL. CDR3 length: 15 residues. With 0 bases clipped from V and 6 bases from J, the junction kept 2 bases outside the gene matches. For the CDR3, the DNA is TGCGCCAGCAGCCAAGAGGTAGCGGGAGGGGATACGCAGTATTTT. This sequence encodes CASSQEVAGGDTQYF.

The chain is built from TRBV5-1 and TRBJ2-1; no clear D. Looked up from germline, CDR1 is SGHRS and CDR2 is YFSETQ. The V and J ends lost 2 bases and 4 bases respectively, with 10 bases between them. This CDR3 is built from 14 residues. DNA for the CDR3: TGCGCCAGCAGCTTAGGGATAGCTTACAATGAGCAGTTCTTC. The encoded protein is CASSLGIAYNEQFF.

V is TRBV5-1 and J is TRBJ2-7; 9 bases are a match to TRBD1. CDR1 and CDR2 from the germline V gene are SGHRS and YFSETQ. With 1 base clipped from V and 1 base from J, the junction kept 3 bases outside the gene matches. CDR3 length: 15 amino acids. CDR3 nucleotide sequence: TGCGCCAGCAGCTTGCAAGGGACAGGGTCCTACGAGCAGTACTTC. Its translation is CASSLQGTGSYEQYF.

J is TRBJ2-5 and V is TRBV10-3; D is undetermined. Germline V gene data show CDR1 as ENHRY and CDR2 as SYGVKD. V was clipped by 0 bases and J by 5 bases, with 4 bases between them. This CDR3 is built from 12 residues. The CDR3, as DNA: TGTGCCATCAGTGAGTCCAAGGAGACCCAGTACTTC. Protein: CAISESKETQYF.

The rearrangement links TRBV6-6 to TRBJ1-1, with 7 bases lining up with TRBD1. Germline V gene lookup returns CDR1 MNHNY and CDR2 SVGAGI (reference sequence). This CDR3 contains 16 residues. The V gene end was trimmed by 5 bases and the J gene end by 1 base; junction bases not matched to a gene: 10. The CDR3 DNA is TGTGCCAGCAGTGACTACAGGGGTAGGGGGAACACTGAAGCTTTCTTT. Translation gives CASSDYRGRGNTEAFF.

The chain is built from TRBV2 and TRBJ2-3; D may match TRBD1 or TRBD2 (5 bases each). Trimming cost V 6 bases and J 6 bases, with 19 bases left between them. CDR3 length: 15 residues. Germline CDR1 reads SNHLY; CDR2 reads FYNNEI. This CDR3 reads CASRTMSRGPDTQYF. The CDR3 DNA is TGTGCCAGCAGGACTATGAGTCGGGGCCCCGATACGCAGTATTTT.

The chain recombines TRBV6-1 with TRBJ1-5; 8 nucleotides match TRBD1. The junction had 3 bases not matched to a gene; V was cut back by 7 bases and J by 7 bases. The CDR3 totals 12 residues. CDR1 and CDR2 from the germline V gene are MNHNS and SASEGT. DNA for the CDR3: TGTGCCAGCACGACAGGGGTCCAGCCCCAGCATTTT. This translates into CASTTGVQPQHF.

The chain carries TRBV6-5 and TRBJ1-3; D is ambiguous. Germline loops: CDR1 MNHEY, CDR2 SVGAGI. Trimming removed 6 bases at V and 0 bases at J, with 6 bases between. This CDR3 has 13 residues. The CDR3 coding sequence is TGTGCCAGCAGGCAGAGCTCTGGAAACACCATATATTTT. Protein: CASRQSSGNTIYF.

Worth noting for this clone: A much larger clone sits a single nucleotide away, making a read error possible. The sample holds other DNA sequences that translate to the same CDR3. The CDR3 DNA is TGTGCCAGCAGCTTCCAAGAGACCCAGTACTTC. Translation: CASSFQETQYF. The J gene is TRBJ2-5, the V gene TRBV5-6, with D hard to call. CDR1 SGHDT and CDR2 YYEEEE come from the germline V gene. The CDR3 covers 11 residues. Trimming cost V 2 bases and J 1 base, with 0 bases left between them.

This chain connects TRBV11-2 to TRBJ2-7; weak D call: TRBD2 (5 bases). V lost 4 bases and J lost 1, with 17 bases in between. Germline CDR1 SGHAT, CDR2 FQNNGV. This CDR3 contains 16 residues. Here the CDR3 DNA reads TGTGCCAGCAGCTCCATAACGCCGAGGGTTTCCTACGAGCAGTACTTC. This encodes CASSSITPRVSYEQYF.

V usage is TRBV6-5 and J usage is TRBJ2-2, with 7 bases fitting TRBD1. The germline CDR1 and CDR2 sequences are MNHEY and SVGAGI. The CDR3 is 15 residues long. V lost 2 bases, J lost 5 bases, and 5 bases stayed unmatched. CDR3 coding DNA: TGTGCCAGCAGTTACCTTACAGGGGAAACCGGGGAGCTGTTTTTT. Its protein is CASSYLTGETGELFF.

The chain links TRBV10-3 to TRBJ1-2; D unclear. This CDR3 has 12 residues. The germline V gene has CDR1 ENHRY and CDR2 SYGVKD. V shed 4 bases and J shed 4 bases, with 7 bases lying between them. As DNA, the CDR3 is TGTGCCATCAGTGGTAAACCCTATGGCTACACCTTC. It codes for CAISGKPYGYTF.

The chain joins TRBV29-1 to TRBJ2-3; tentative D call: TRBD1 (6 bases). Trimming pared 4 bases from V and 1 base from J, leaving 9 bases between. The germline V gene encodes CDR1 SQVTM and CDR2 ANQGSEA. The CDR3 consists of 13 residues. CDR3 region: CSVGYRGTDTQYF. The CDR3 nucleotides read TGCAGCGTTGGGTACAGGGGCACAGATACGCAGTATTTT.

The chain carries TRBV29-1 and TRBJ1-2; 7 positions agree with TRBD1. V shed 2 bases and J 4 bases; nucleotides not matched to a gene: 10. The germline gives CDR1 SQVTM, CDR2 ANQGSEA. The CDR3 contains 15 residues. The CDR3 coding sequence is TGCAGCGTTGAAAGGGGGCGGGGCCGTACCTATGGCTACACCTTC. Its protein is CSVERGRGRTYGYTF.

This clone was seen once. The rearrangement links TRBV14 to TRBJ1-1, with D perhaps matching TRBD1 (5 bases). Looked up from germline, CDR1 is SGHDN and CDR2 is FVKESK. V was pared by 3 bases and J by 1 base, with 27 bases between. The CDR3 covers 20 residues. The CDR3 spells CASSHSPQWGPQWRNTEAFF. The CDR3 DNA follows: TGTGCCAGCAGCCACTCCCCGCAGTGGGGACCCCAGTGGAGGAACACTGAAGCTTTCTTT. Supplemented by reference TRBV14 and TRBJ1-1, the full variable domain reads EAGVTQFPSHSVIEKGQTVTLRCDPISGHDNLYWYRRVMGKEIKFLLHFVKESKQDESGMPNNRFLAERTGGTYSTLKVQPAELEDSGVYFCASSHSPQWGPQWRNTEAFFGQGTRLTVV.

This rearrangement joins TRBV5-6 to TRBJ2-2; D gene uncertain. This CDR3 has 14 residues. V lost 5 bases and J lost 3, with 11 bases in between. CDR1 and CDR2 from the germline V gene are SGHDT and YYEEEE. CDR3 DNA: TGTGCCAGCAGTAACGGGTTTTACACCGGGGAGCTGTTTTTT. It is translated as CASSNGFYTGELFF.

J is TRBJ2-1 and V is TRBV6-1, with D unresolved. CDR1 is MNHNS, CDR2 SASEGT, per germline. Deletions cut 6 bases from V and 6 bases from J, with 18 bases between. The CDR3 extends over 15 amino acids. In nucleotides, the CDR3 is TGTGCCAGCAGCAGTATTGGCGGTCCCGGCAATGAGCAGTTCTTC. It specifies CASSSIGGPGNEQFF.

DNA of the CDR3: TGTGCCACTCTTACCCCAAGCTCCTACGAGCAGTACTTC. This gives the protein CATLTPSSYEQYF. The chain is built from TRBV28 and TRBJ2-7, with D hard to call. The V gene's germline CDR1 is MDHEN and CDR2 SYDVKM. Trimming stripped 10 bases from V and 0 bases from J, with 13 bases between. The CDR3 loop spans 13 amino acids.

The gene calls are TRBV5-4 and TRBJ1-1; maybe TRBD1 (5 bases). The CDR3 spans 13 residues. Trimming stripped 2 bases from V and 1 base from J, with 6 bases between. Germline assignment: CDR1 SGHNT and CDR2 YYREEE (reference sequence). The CDR3 bases are TGTGCCAGCAGCTTCGGACAGAACACTGAAGCTTTCTTT. Translation gives CASSFGQNTEAFF.